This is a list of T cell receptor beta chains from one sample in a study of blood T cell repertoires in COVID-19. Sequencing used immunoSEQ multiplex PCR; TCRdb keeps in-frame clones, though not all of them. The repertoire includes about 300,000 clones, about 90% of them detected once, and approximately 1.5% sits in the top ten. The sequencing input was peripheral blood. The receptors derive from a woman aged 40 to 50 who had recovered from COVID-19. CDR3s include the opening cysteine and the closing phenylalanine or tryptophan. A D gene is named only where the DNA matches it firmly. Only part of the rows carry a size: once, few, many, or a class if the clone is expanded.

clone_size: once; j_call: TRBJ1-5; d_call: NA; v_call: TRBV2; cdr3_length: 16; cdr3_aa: CASRAHRDISNQPQHF; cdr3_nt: TGTGCCAGCAGAGCCCACCGGGACATTAGCAATCAGCCCCAGCATTTT
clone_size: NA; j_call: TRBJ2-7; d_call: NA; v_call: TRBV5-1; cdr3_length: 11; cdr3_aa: CASSHSGWQYF; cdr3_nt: TGCGCCAGCAGCCACAGCGGTTGGCAGTACTTC
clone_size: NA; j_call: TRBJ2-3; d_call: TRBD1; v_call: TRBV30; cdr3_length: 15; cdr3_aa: CAWRVTGRYTDTQYF; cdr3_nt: TGTGCCTGGAGGGTGACAGGGCGATACACAGATACGCAGTATTTT
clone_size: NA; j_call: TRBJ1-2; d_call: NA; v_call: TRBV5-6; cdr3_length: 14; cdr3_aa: CASSLINGGYGYTF; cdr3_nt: TGTGCCAGCAGCTTGATAAACGGTGGCTATGGCTACACCTTC
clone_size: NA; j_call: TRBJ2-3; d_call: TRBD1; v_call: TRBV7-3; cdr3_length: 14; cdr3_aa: CASSRMTGSDTQYF; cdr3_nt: TGTGCCAGCAGCAGGATGACAGGGTCAGATACGCAGTATTTT
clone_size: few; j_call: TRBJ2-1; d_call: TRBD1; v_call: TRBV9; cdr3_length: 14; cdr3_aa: CASSSRDRGNEQFF; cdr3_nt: TGTGCCAGCAGCTCAAGAGACAGGGGGAATGAGCAGTTCTTC
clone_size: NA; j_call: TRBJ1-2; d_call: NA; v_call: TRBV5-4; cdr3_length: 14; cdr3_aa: CASSLKGGEGGYTF; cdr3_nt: TGTGCCAGCAGCTTGAAGGGGGGGGAGGGTGGCTACACCTTC
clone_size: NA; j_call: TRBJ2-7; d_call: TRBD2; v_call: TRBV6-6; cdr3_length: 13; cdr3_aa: CASRLAGGGEQYF; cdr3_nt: TGTGCCAGCAGATTAGCGGGGGGGGGCGAGCAGTACTTC
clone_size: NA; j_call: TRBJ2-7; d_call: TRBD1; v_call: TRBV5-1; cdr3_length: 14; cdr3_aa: CASSTGTGVYEQYF; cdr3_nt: TGCGCCAGCAGCACCGGGACAGGGGTCTACGAGCAGTACTTC
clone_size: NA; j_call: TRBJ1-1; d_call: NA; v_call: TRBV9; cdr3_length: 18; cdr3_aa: CASSVEAGRARMNTEAFF; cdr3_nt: TGTGCCAGCAGCGTAGAGGCAGGGAGGGCGAGGATGAACACTGAAGCTTTCTTT
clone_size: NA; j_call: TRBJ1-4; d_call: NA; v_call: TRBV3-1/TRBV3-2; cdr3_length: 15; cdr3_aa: CASSQEQGGNEKLFF; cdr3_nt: TGTGCCAGCAGCCAAGAACAGGGAGGGAATGAAAAACTGTTTTTT
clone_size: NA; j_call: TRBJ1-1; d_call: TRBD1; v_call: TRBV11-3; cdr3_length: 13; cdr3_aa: CASSSNTGAEAFF; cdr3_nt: TGTGCCAGCAGCTCGAATACAGGGGCTGAAGCTTTCTTT
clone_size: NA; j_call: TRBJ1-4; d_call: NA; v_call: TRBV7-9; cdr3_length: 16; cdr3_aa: CASSPLKGGEIEKLFF; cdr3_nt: TGTGCCAGCAGCCCACTCAAAGGGGGGGAAATTGAAAAACTGTTTTTT
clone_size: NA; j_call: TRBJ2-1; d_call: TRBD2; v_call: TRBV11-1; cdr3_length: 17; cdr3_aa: CASSLARSGGLLGEQFF; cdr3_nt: TGTGCCAGCAGCTTAGCGCGGAGCGGGGGGCTGTTGGGTGAGCAGTTCTTC
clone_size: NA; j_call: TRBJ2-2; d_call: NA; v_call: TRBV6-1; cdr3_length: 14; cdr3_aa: CASSEAAGTGELFF; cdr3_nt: TGTGCCAGCAGTGAAGCGGCGGGGACCGGGGAGCTGTTTTTT
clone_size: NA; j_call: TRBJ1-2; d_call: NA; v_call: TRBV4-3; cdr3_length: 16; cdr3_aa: CASSQEWSRNLRGYTF; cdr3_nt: TGCGCCAGCAGCCAAGAGTGGAGTCGGAACTTAAGAGGCTACACCTTC
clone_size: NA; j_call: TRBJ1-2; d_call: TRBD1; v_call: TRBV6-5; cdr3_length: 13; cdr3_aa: CASGDSHNYGYTF; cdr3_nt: TGTGCCAGCGGGGACAGCCACAACTATGGCTACACCTTC
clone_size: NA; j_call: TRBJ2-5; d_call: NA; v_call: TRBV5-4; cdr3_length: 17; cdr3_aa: CASSLGGLTGYVKTQYF; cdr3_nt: TGTGCCAGCAGCTTGGGGGGACTGACAGGGTACGTTAAGACCCAGTACTTC
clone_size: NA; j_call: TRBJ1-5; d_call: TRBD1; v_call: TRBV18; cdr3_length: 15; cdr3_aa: CASSPATGVDQPQHF; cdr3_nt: TGTGCCAGCTCACCAGCGACAGGGGTAGATCAGCCCCAGCATTTT
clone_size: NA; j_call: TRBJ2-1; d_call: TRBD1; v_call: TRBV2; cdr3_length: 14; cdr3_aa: CASTGQGYHNEQFF; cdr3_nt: TGTGCCAGCACCGGACAGGGGTACCACAATGAGCAGTTCTTC
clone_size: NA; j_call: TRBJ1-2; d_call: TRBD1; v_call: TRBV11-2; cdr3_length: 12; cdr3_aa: CASSFDRGPLLF; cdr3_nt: TGTGCCAGCAGCTTCGACAGGGGGCCATTGCTCTTC
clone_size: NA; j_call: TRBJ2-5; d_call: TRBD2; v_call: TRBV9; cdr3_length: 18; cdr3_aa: CASSVGLAGGQYQETQYF; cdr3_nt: TGTGCCAGCAGCGTAGGACTAGCGGGGGGCCAGTACCAAGAGACCCAGTACTTC
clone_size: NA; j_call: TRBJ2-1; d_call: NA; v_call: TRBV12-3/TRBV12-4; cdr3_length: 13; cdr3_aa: CASSLGRVNEQFF; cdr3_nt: TGTGCCAGCAGTTTAGGCAGGGTCAATGAGCAGTTCTTC
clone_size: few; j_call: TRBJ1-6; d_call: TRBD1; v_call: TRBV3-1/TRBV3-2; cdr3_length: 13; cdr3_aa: CASSLRQGLALHF; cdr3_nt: TGTGCCAGCAGCCTACGACAGGGCCTAGCCCTCCACTTT
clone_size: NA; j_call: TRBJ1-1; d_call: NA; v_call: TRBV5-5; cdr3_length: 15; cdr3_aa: CASIPGGRGRTEAFF; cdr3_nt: TGTGCCAGCATCCCGGGGGGAAGGGGCAGGACTGAAGCTTTCTTT
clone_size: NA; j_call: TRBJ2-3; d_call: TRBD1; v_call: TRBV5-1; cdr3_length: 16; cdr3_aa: CASSLVGQGAKDTQYF; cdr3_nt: TGCGCCAGCAGCTTGGTGGGACAGGGGGCTAAAGATACGCAGTATTTT
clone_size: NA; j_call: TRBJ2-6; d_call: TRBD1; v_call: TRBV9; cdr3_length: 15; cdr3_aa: CASSDRGSGANVLTF; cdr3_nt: TGTGCCAGCAGCGACAGGGGTTCTGGGGCCAACGTCCTGACTTTC
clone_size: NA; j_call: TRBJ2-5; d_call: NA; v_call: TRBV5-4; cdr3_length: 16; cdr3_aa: CASSLNTGWKWETQYF; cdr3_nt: TGTGCCAGCAGCTTGAATACAGGGTGGAAGTGGGAGACCCAGTACTTC
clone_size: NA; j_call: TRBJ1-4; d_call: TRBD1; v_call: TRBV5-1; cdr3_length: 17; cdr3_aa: CASSLGAGGPRDEKLFF; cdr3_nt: TGCGCCAGCAGCTTGGGGGCAGGGGGCCCTCGGGATGAAAAACTGTTTTTT
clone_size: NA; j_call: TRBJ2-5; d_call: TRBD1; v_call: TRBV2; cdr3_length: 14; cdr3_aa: CASSGDRVRETQYF; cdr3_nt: TGTGCCAGCAGTGGGGACAGGGTCCGGGAGACCCAGTACTTC
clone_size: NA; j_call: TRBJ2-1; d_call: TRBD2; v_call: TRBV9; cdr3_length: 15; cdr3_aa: CASSVGGGASNEQFF; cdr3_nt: TGTGCCAGCAGCGTGGGCGGGGGGGCCAGTAATGAGCAGTTCTTC
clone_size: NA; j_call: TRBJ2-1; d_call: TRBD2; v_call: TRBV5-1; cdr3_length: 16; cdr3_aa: CASSLGAGAAYNEQFF; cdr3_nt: TGCGCCAGCAGCTTGGGAGCGGGGGCCGCCTACAATGAGCAGTTCTTC
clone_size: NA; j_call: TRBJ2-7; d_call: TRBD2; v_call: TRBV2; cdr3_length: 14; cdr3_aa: CASRTTSGGYEQYF; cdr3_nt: TGTGCCAGCAGAACTACTAGCGGGGGGTACGAGCAGTACTTC
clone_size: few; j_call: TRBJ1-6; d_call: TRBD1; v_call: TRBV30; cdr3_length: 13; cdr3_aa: CAWKGQGNSPLHF; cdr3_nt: TGTGCCTGGAAGGGACAGGGGAATTCACCCCTCCACTTT
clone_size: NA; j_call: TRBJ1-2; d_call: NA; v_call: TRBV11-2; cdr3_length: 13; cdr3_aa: CASSRGPNYGYTF; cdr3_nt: TGTGCCAGCAGTCGCGGGCCGAACTATGGCTACACCTTC
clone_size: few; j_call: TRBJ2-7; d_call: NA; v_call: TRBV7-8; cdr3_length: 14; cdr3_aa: CASSTHRVIYEQYF; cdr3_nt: TGTGCCAGCAGCACTCACAGGGTCATCTACGAGCAGTACTTC
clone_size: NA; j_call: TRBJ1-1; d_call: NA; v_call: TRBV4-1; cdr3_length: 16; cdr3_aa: CASSQDTGYMNTEAFF; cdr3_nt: TGCGCCAGCAGCCAAGATACGGGGTACATGAACACTGAAGCTTTCTTT
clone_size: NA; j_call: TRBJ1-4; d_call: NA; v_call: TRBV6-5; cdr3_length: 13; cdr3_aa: CADRTGGNEKLFF; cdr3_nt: TGTGCCGACCGGACGGGGGGTAATGAAAAACTGTTTTTT
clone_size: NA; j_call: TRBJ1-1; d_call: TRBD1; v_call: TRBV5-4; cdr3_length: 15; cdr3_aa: CASSLEGGAFTEAFF; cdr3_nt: TGTGCCAGCAGCTTGGAAGGGGGCGCCTTCACTGAAGCTTTCTTT
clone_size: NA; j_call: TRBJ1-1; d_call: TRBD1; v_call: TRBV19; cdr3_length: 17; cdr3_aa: CASSPRQGARVDTEAFF; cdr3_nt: TGTGCCAGTAGTCCGAGACAGGGGGCGCGAGTGGACACTGAAGCTTTCTTT
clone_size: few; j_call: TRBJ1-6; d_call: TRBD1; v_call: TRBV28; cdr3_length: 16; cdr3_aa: CASSFPSTGGRSPLHF; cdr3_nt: TGTGCCAGCAGTTTCCCCTCGACAGGGGGCCGATCACCCCTCCACTTT
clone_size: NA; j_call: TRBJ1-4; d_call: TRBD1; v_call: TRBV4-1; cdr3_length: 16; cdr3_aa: CASSQDPDRGREKLFF; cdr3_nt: TGCGCCAGCAGCCAAGATCCGGACAGGGGTCGAGAAAAACTGTTTTTT
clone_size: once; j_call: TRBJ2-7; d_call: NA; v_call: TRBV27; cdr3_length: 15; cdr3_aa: CASSPRDIASYEQYF; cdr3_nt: TGTGCCAGCAGCCCAAGGGACATTGCCTCCTACGAGCAGTACTTC
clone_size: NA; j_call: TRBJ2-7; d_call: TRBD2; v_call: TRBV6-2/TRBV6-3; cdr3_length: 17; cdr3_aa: CASSRPALAGGLYEQYF; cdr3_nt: TGTGCCAGCAGTCGCCCCGCACTAGCGGGGGGTTTGTACGAGCAGTACTTC
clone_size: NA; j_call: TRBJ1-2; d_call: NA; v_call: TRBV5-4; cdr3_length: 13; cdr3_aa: CASSLGWAYGYTF; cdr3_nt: TGTGCCAGCAGCTTGGGTTGGGCATATGGCTACACCTTC
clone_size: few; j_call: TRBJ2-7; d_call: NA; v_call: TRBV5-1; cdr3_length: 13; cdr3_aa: CASSLAGSYEQYF; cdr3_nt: TGCGCCAGCAGCTTGGCGGGGTCCTACGAGCAGTACTTC
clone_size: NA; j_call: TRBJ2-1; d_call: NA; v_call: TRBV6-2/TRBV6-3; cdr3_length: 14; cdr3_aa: CASSLRGPRNEQFF; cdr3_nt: TGTGCCAGCAGCCTGCGGGGGCCGCGGAATGAGCAGTTCTTC
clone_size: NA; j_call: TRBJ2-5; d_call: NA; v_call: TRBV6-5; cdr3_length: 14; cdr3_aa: CASSLYHPEETQYF; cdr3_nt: TGTGCCAGCAGTCTCTACCACCCCGAGGAGACCCAGTACTTC
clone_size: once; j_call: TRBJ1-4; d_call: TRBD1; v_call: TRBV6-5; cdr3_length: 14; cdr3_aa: CASKQGSTNEKLFF; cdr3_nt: TGTGCCAGCAAACAGGGGTCAACTAATGAAAAACTGTTTTTT
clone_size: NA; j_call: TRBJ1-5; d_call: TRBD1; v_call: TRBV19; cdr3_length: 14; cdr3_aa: CASTRDRGLQPQHF; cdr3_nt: TGTGCCAGTACCCGGGACAGGGGGCTTCAGCCCCAGCATTTT
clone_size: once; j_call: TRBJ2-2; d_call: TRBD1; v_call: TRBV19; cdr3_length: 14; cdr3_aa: CASSRQGEGGELFF; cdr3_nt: TGTGCCAGTAGTCGGCAGGGGGAAGGCGGGGAGCTGTTTTTT
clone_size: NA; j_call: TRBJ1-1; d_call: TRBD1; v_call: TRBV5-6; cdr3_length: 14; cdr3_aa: CASSFGTVNTEAFF; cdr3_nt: TGTGCCAGCAGCTTCGGGACAGTCAACACTGAAGCTTTCTTT
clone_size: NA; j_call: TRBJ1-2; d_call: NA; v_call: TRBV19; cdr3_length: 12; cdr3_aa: CASSLQDYGYTF; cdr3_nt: TGTGCCAGTAGTTTGCAGGATTATGGCTACACCTTC
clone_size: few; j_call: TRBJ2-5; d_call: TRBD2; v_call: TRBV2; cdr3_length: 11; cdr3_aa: CASRGEETQYF; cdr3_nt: TGTGCCAGCCGGGGGGAAGAGACCCAGTACTTC
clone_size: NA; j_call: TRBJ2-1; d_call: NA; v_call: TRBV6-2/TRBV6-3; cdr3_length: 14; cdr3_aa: CASSYLGLLNEQFF; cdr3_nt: TGTGCCAGCAGTTATCTCGGACTGCTGAATGAGCAGTTCTTC
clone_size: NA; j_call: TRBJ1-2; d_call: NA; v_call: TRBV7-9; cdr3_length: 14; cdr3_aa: CASSFPTANYGYTF; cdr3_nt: TGTGCCAGCAGCTTCCCGACAGCGAACTATGGCTACACCTTC
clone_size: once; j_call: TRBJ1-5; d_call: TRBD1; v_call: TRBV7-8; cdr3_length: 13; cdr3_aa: CASGRQGWQPQHF; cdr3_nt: TGTGCCAGCGGACGACAGGGGTGGCAGCCCCAGCATTTT